This T cell receptor (beta chain) was identified during a study of CD8+ T cells in alopecia areata. This clone was seen only a few times. The V gene's germline CDR1 is LNHDA and CDR2 SQIVND (reference sequence). V was pared by 6 bases and J by 5 bases, with 13 bases of the junction left unmatched. CDR3 size: 17 residues. Regarding treatment: oral pan-JAK inhibitor, 5-10 mg twice daily. The sequencing template was cDNA reverse transcribed from extracted RNA. Sequenced by immunoSEQ multiplex PCR; TCRdb stores in-frame clones only, minus some. The table includes some 190,000 clones, 50% to 60% detected once.

This receptor was obtained from a human donor with alopecia areata. This sequence joins TRBV19 and TRBJ1-4; 9 nucleotides align to TRBD1. Material: CD4+ T cells sorted from blood, obtained at week 4, from a patient treated with tofacitinib. In DNA, the CDR3 is TGTGCCAGTAGCGTCCGTCTCGGGACAGGGCTAAATGAAAAACTGTTTTTT. Protein sequence: CASSVRLGTGLNEKLFF.